The 21 T cell receptor beta chains in this list originate from one sample, sequenced in a study of blood T cells in healthy people across ages. A sample-barcoded 5' primer and a J-beta primer mix were used in a second PCR of about 6 to 12 cycles. One entry per CDR3 protein results from TCRdb running MiXCR on the 5' RACE reads. This table holds about 1,500,000 distinct CDR3 sequences, 35% to 45% found once. The sample consisted of blood. These receptors all come from a woman aged 18-29 years in good health.

A few counts support this clonotype. The gene calls are TRBV9 and TRBJ2-2; 7 bases are shared with TRBD2. Trimming took 3 bases from V and 4 from J; bases not matched to a gene: 3. CDR3 size: 14 residues. Germline V gene lookup returns CDR1 SGDLS and CDR2 YYNGEE. CDR3 DNA sequence: TGTGCCAGCAGCGCGGGGGGAGTCACCGGGGAGCTGTTTTTT. It yields the protein CASSAGGVTGELFF.

The V and J genes are TRBV24-1 and TRBJ2-5, with 8 positions matching TRBD2. Germline V gene sequence: CDR1 KGHDR, CDR2 SFDVKD. This CDR3 has 15 residues. V lost 6 bases to trimming and J lost 0 bases; unmatched junction nucleotides: 5. DNA for the CDR3: TGTGCCACCAGTCGGGGTAGCGGGGACCAAGAGACCCAGTACTTC. It specifies CATSRGSGDQETQYF.

Comments on this clonotype: This sequence may be a read error, since a much larger clone differs from it by one base. This chain links TRBV29-1 with TRBJ1-2; D is possibly TRBD1 or TRBD2 (5 bases each). The last part of the DNA fits TRBJ2-7 better; the J call may be wrong. From germline, CDR1 is SQVTM and CDR2 ANQGSEA. The CDR3 length is 12 residues. CDR3: CSAISGTDMQYF. The CDR3 nucleotides are TGCAGCGCCATATCCGGGACGGACATGCAGTACTTC.

The chain combines TRBV7-9 with TRBJ2-5; no clear D. Trimming took off 5 bases at V and 5 bases at J, with 12 bases between the two ends. CDR3 size: 13 residues. Looked up from germline, CDR1 is SEHNR and CDR2 is FQNEAQ (reference sequence). The CDR3 here is CASSPLAVETQYF. The CDR3 DNA follows: TGTGCCAGCAGCCCCTTGGCCGTGGAGACCCAGTACTTC.

This clonotype was picked up a small number of times. The rearrangement uses TRBV2 and TRBJ2-5, with 7 bases fitting TRBD2. The J call may be mistaken, given a closer DNA end match to TRBJ2-7. Germline CDR1 is SNHLY and CDR2 is FYNNEI. The CDR3 consists of 14 residues. The CDR3 coding sequence is TGTGCCAGCAGTGATTACGGGACTAACTACGAGCAGTACTTC. Protein: CASSDYGTNYEQYF.

The chain has TRBV7-2 and TRBJ2-7; TRBD2 might be the D (6 bases). V was trimmed by 7 bases and J by 1 base, leaving 17 bases between them. There are 15 residues in the CDR3. Looked up from germline, CDR1 is SGHTA and CDR2 is FQGNSA. The CDR3 region is CASTTPAGESYEQYF. For the CDR3, the DNA is TGTGCCAGCACCACCCCAGCGGGCGAATCCTACGAGCAGTACTTC. Together with reference TRBV7-2 and TRBJ2-7, the CDR3 gives the full variable domain: GAGVSQSPSNKVTEKGKDVELRCDPISGHTALYWYRQSLGQGLEFLIYFQGNSAPDKSGLPSDRFSAERTGGSVSTLTIQRTQQEDSAVYLCASTTPAGESYEQYFGPGTRLTVT.

This chain uses TRBV10-3 with TRBJ1-2; D may be TRBD1 (6 bases). The length of the CDR3 is 15 residues. Trimming removed 0 bases from V and 8 bases from J, with 16 bases in between. CDR1 ENHRY and CDR2 SYGVKD come from the germline V gene. CDR3 nucleotide sequence: TGTGCCATCAGTGAGTCCGGGTTGCCGGGGGGCGGCTACACCTTC. This sequence encodes CAISESGLPGGGYTF.

This sequence joins TRBV7-9 and TRBJ2-4; 7 bases agree with TRBD2. V shed 5 bases, J shed 15 bases, and the junction held 10 bases outside the gene matches. Per the germline V gene, CDR1 is SEHNR and CDR2 is FQNEAQ (reference sequence). This CDR3 has 12 amino acids. The CDR3 reads CASSISGTELYF. In nucleotides, the CDR3 is TGTGCCAGCAGCATCAGCGGGACCGAGCTGTACTTC.

CDR3 nucleotide sequence: TGTGCCAGCAGCTTTCTCGACAGTTCCGAGCAGTACTTC. This gives the protein CASSFLDSSEQYF. This chain links TRBV6-2 or TRBV6-3 with TRBJ2-7; perhaps TRBD1 as D (5 bases). The CDR3 has 13 residues. Trimming left V 6 bases short and J 6 bases short, with 15 bases between. Germline V gene data show CDR1 as MNHEY and CDR2 as SVGEGT.

This clonotype was counted a few times. The chain couples TRBV5-4 to TRBJ2-7; 8 bases align to TRBD1. This CDR3 has 14 residues. Germline CDR1 and CDR2: SGHNT and YYREEE (reference sequence). The V gene end was trimmed by 3 bases and the J gene end by 3 bases; junction bases not matched to a gene: 5. The CDR3 DNA follows: TGTGCCAGCAGCTCGCAGGGGGCCGGCTACGAGCAGTACTTC. Its protein is CASSSQGAGYEQYF.

The chain uses TRBV3-1 and TRBJ2-1, with D possibly being TRBD2 (7 bases). CDR1 and CDR2 (germline): LGHDT, YNNKEL (reference sequence). V was shortened by 4 bases and J by 6 bases, with 16 bases between the two germline ends. This CDR3 region has 15 residues. The chain's CDR3 is CASSRRGGETNEQFF. CDR3 DNA: TGTGCCAGCAGCCGTAGGGGGGGAGAGACCAATGAGCAGTTCTTC.

This chain links TRBV6-5 with TRBJ2-5; D gene uncertain. The germline V gene has CDR1 MNHEY and CDR2 SVGAGI. The CDR3 extends over 13 amino acids. Trimming took 6 bases from V and 3 from J, leaving 11 bases between them. The CDR3 bases are TGTGCCAGCAGCCATAGGTCCGAAGAGACCCAGTACTTC. Translating it yields CASSHRSEETQYF.

V is TRBV20-1 and J is TRBJ2-1; 9 bases match TRBD2. The better agreement between TRBJ2-7 and the DNA end casts doubt on the J call. The CDR3 runs to 17 residues. CDR1 and CDR2 from the germline V gene are DFQATT and SNEGSKA (reference sequence). CDR3 sequence reads: CSASVHSAGGSYNEQYF. The DNA of the CDR3 is TGCAGTGCTAGTGTCCATTCGGCGGGAGGGTCCTACAATGAGCAGTACTTC.

V and J are TRBV20-1 and TRBJ2-7; 7 bases are a match to TRBD1. Germline V gives CDR1 DFQATT, CDR2 SNEGSKA (reference sequence). V shed 3 bases and J 1 base; nucleotides not matched to a gene: 3. CDR3 length: 13 residues. The CDR3 DNA follows: TGCAGTGCTAGCACAGGGGCATCCTACGAGCAGTACTTC. Translated, it gives CSASTGASYEQYF.

This sequence joins TRBV20-1 and TRBJ2-1; TRBD1 matches 9 bases. The CDR3 spans 15 residues. The germline CDR1 and CDR2 sequences are DFQATT and SNEGSKA (reference sequence). After removal of 7 bases from V and 4 bases from J, the junction contained 11 bases not matched to a gene. The CDR3 DNA is TGCAGTGTTTCCGACCAGGGACAGGGATACAATGAGCAGTTCTTC. Amino acids: CSVSDQGQGYNEQFF.

The rearrangement joins TRBV20-1 to TRBJ2-3, with unresolved D. CDR1 and CDR2 from the germline V gene are DFQATT and SNEGSKA (reference sequence). The CDR3 covers 15 residues. V was trimmed by 7 bases and J by 4 bases, leaving 21 bases between them. CDR3 protein: CSGSDPFPKADTQYF. The CDR3, as DNA: TGCAGTGGCAGCGATCCTTTCCCCAAGGCAGATACGCAGTATTTT.

The genes are TRBV10-3 and TRBJ2-3, with 9 bases that match TRBD2. This CDR3 has 13 amino acids. Germline V lookup: CDR1 ENHRY, CDR2 SYGVKD. V shed 6 bases and J 5 bases; nucleotides not matched to a gene: 3. CDR3 DNA: TGTGCCATCAGCATAGCGGGAGAAGATACGCAGTATTTT. Translated: CAISIAGEDTQYF.

The V call is TRBV5-1, the J call TRBJ2-1, with D tentatively TRBD1 (5 bases). Per germline, CDR1 SGHRS and CDR2 YFSETQ. The V end was cut by 0 bases, the J end by 9 bases, with 13 bases between. The CDR3 is 14 residues long. In DNA form, the CDR3 reads TGCGCCAGCAGCTTGGCGCAGGGCCCCCCTGAGCAGTTCTTC. Its protein is CASSLAQGPPEQFF.

This clonotype has more than one count but fewer than ten. The chain couples TRBV2 to TRBJ1-1; D is possibly TRBD1 (5 bases). Germline values: CDR1 SNHLY, CDR2 FYNNEI. This CDR3 region has 15 residues. V lost 6 bases and J 6 bases, leaving 20 bases between the germline ends. The CDR3 loop is CASSADWAGDPEAFF. In nucleotides, the CDR3 is TGTGCCAGCAGCGCGGACTGGGCGGGGGATCCTGAAGCTTTCTTT.

The CDR3 sequence: CASSESYSPTDTQYF. The CDR3 region has the DNA TGCGCCAGCAGCGAGAGTTATAGCCCCACAGATACGCAGTATTTT. J is TRBJ2-3 and V is TRBV5-1, with D unclear. Germline V gene sequence: CDR1 SGHRS, CDR2 YFSETQ. CDR3 length equals 15 residues. V lost 4 bases to trimming and J lost 2 bases, with 14 bases between them. The full variable domain, completed using reference TRBV5-1 and TRBJ2-3, is KAGVTQTPRYLIKTRGQQVTLSCSPISGHRSVSWYQQTPGQGLQFLFEYFSETQRNKGNFPGRFSGRQFSNSRSEMNVSTLELGDSALYLCASSESYSPTDTQYFGPGTRLTVL.

A word on this clonotype: Its ends do not fully match the called genes, so a read error is possible. V gene TRBV12-3 or TRBV12-4 combines with J gene TRBJ2-1, with D hard to call. The CDR3 runs to 15 residues. The CDR3 bases are TGTTCCAGCAGTTTAAAGTCCGGCGGTAACAATGAGCAGTTCTTC. It is translated as CSSSLKSGGNNEQFF.